This T cell receptor beta chain was documented in a study of T cell repertoires in cytomegalovirus infection. Looking at the study overall: CMV epitopes, recently identified HLA-C-restricted and well-studied HLA-B-restricted, were used. Indications came from public TCR beta signatures; they pointed to CMV infection and to a matching HLA type. Findings and caveats of the study: The ex vivo response showed dominance by HLA-C-restricted CMV-specific TCR beta clonotypes.

The germline V and J ends were trimmed by 4 bases and 0 bases, with 11 bases remaining between them. The germline V gene has CDR1 SNHLY and CDR2 FYNNEI. The CDR3 is 15 residues long. For this clonotype: No antigen is known for it.

TCRdb used MiXCR to reprocess the reads, holding one entry per CDR3 protein. The data hold about 500,000 distinct CDR3 sequences, with roughly a third observed a single time. The receptor comes from a human donor in good health (CMV status not recorded). Some clones in this sample may be carry-over from other donors' samples. The chain couples TRBV2 to TRBJ2-3; D possibly corresponds to TRBD1 (5 bases). The material was cultured PBMCs, obtained from culture after CMV antigen stimulation. CDR3 bases: TGTGCCAGCAGTGTGGAAGGGGCAAGCACAGATACGCAGTATTTT. Amino acid sequence: CASSVEGASTDTQYF. The full variable domain, its missing parts supplied by reference TRBV2 and TRBJ2-3, is EPEVTQTPSHQVTQMGQEVILRCVPISNHLYFYWYRQILGQKVEFLVSFYNNEISEKSEIFDDQFSVERPDGSNFTLKIRSTKLEDSAMYFCASSVEGASTDTQYFGPGTRLTVL.